The 24 T cell receptor beta chains in this list originate from one sample, sequenced in a study of graft-versus-host responses after intestinal transplantation. Plated together were around 200,000 CFSE-labeled responder cells and around 200,000 irradiated, violet-dye-labeled stimulator cells. Profiled with immunoSEQ multiplex PCR; TCRdb holds only in-frame clones, not every one. The table records around 20,000 clones, 30% to 40% of them present only once. The material sequenced was alloreactive CD8+ T cells from a mixed lymphocyte reaction culture, taken before intestinal transplant. Subset given: CFSE-low proliferating T cells sorted from approximately six-day pre-transplant mixed lymphocyte reaction (GvH or HvG direction). The receptors here all came from a human patient who received an intestinal transplant.

This chain uses TRBV9 with TRBJ2-3; 8 bases match TRBD2. The CDR3 is 15 amino acids. Losses at the gene ends were 0 bases for V and 3 bases for J; bases not matched to a gene: 3. From germline, CDR1 is SGDLS and CDR2 YYNGEE. CDR3 coding DNA: TGTGCCAGCAGCGTAGTCGCGGGGGGTACAGATACGCAGTATTTT. Protein: CASSVVAGGTDTQYF.

The gene calls are TRBV7-9 and TRBJ1-2; D unresolved. The CDR3 sequence is 15 residues long. CDR1 and CDR2 from the germline V gene are SEHNR and FQNEAQ (reference sequence). Trimming shortened V by 5 bases and J by 2 bases, and 15 bases separated the two germline ends. The CDR3 DNA is TGTGCCAGCAGCCCCTCAAGCGGCAGGAACTATGGCTACACCTTC. Translating gives CASSPSSGRNYGYTF.

This clone was detected a few times. The chain carries TRBV6-5 and TRBJ2-7; 8 positions agree with TRBD2. The V segment lost 6 bases and the J segment 5 bases; nucleotides outside the gene matches: 3. The CDR3 is 12 residues long. CDR1 MNHEY and CDR2 SVGAGI come from the germline V gene. CDR3 region: CASRAGVDEQYF. CDR3 nucleotide sequence: TGTGCCAGCAGAGCGGGAGTAGACGAGCAGTACTTC.

The V call is TRBV7-2, the J call TRBJ2-5; 8 nucleotides align to TRBD2. The V gene end was trimmed by 4 bases and the J gene end by 5 bases; junction bases not matched to a gene: 3. Germline V gene data show CDR1 as SGHTA and CDR2 as FQGNSA. The CDR3 spans 13 residues. CDR3 DNA: TGTGCCAGCAGCTCCCGGGGGGGGGAGACCCAGTACTTC. Protein product: CASSSRGGETQYF.

J is TRBJ2-2 and V is TRBV4-1; 10 bases align to TRBD2. The CDR3 runs 15 residues. CDR1 and CDR2 from the germline V gene are MGHRA and YSYEKL. The V and J ends lost 6 bases and 6 bases, in that order; junction bases with no gene match: 7. The CDR3 protein is CASSDLAGVAGELFF. The CDR3 DNA reads TGCGCCAGCAGTGATCTAGCGGGAGTTGCCGGGGAGCTGTTTTTT.

V and J are TRBV5-1 and TRBJ2-1; 7 positions agree with TRBD2. Germline assignment: CDR1 SGHRS and CDR2 YFSETQ. CDR3 length: 15 amino acids. V was pared by 1 base and J by 4 bases, with 5 bases of the junction left unmatched. In nucleotides, the CDR3 is TGCGCCAGCAGCTTGTGGAGCGGGGAGTACAATGAGCAGTTCTTC. This codes for CASSLWSGEYNEQFF.

The chain joins TRBV7-9 to TRBJ2-7, with TRBD1 identical over 9 bases. This CDR3 contains 16 residues. The trim removed 5 bases at V and 0 bases at J, leaving 8 bases unmatched. Per the germline V gene, CDR1 is SEHNR and CDR2 is FQNEAQ (reference sequence). The CDR3 region is CASSPTTGGASYEQYF. The CDR3 DNA follows: TGTGCCAGCAGCCCAACTACAGGGGGCGCCTCCTACGAGCAGTACTTC.

The gene calls are TRBV7-9 and TRBJ2-2, with 13 nucleotides matching TRBD2. Per the germline V gene, CDR1 is SEHNR and CDR2 is FQNEAQ (reference sequence). The CDR3 contains 16 residues. The J segment lost 7 bases and the V segment lost 5 bases, leaving 7 bases of the junction unmatched. Here the CDR3 reads CASSPTSGGASGELFF. DNA of the CDR3: TGTGCCAGCAGCCCTACTAGCGGGGGGGCCAGCGGGGAGCTGTTTTTT.

Regarding this clone: At one end the junction does not follow the germline gene, possibly because of a read error. The CDR3 nucleotides read TGTGCCAGCTGCTTATGGGGATCCGACACTGAAGCTTTCTTT. Translating it yields CASCLWGSDTEAFF. The rearrangement joins TRBV7-3 to TRBJ1-1; D remains ambiguous. Germline CDR1 is SGHTA and CDR2 is FQGTGA. CDR3 length: 14 amino acids.

This clone was detected only a few times. V usage is TRBV19 and J usage is TRBJ2-7, with 8 bases that match TRBD2. Germline V gene lookup returns CDR1 LNHDA and CDR2 SQIVND (reference sequence). The J segment lost 1 base and the V segment lost 6 bases, leaving 5 bases of the junction unmatched. The CDR3 totals 14 residues. DNA for the CDR3: TGTGCCAGTAGGCTGACTAGCGCATCCTACGAGCAGTACTTC. Amino acids: CASRLTSASYEQYF.

This clone was picked up a small number of times. This chain uses TRBV6-5 with TRBJ2-1; D is uncertain. V was pared by 2 bases and J by 2 bases, with 4 bases between. This CDR3 spans 13 amino acids. The germline gives CDR1 MNHEY, CDR2 SVGAGI. CDR3 loop: CASSYIAYNEQFF. In DNA form, the CDR3 reads TGTGCCAGCAGTTACATCGCCTACAATGAGCAGTTCTTC.

This clone was observed a few times. The rearrangement links TRBV11-2 to TRBJ1-2, with 7 bases fitting TRBD1. Trimming removed 5 bases from V and 3 bases from J; junction bases left unmatched: 9. Looked up from germline, CDR1 is SGHAT and CDR2 is FQNNGV. The length of the CDR3 is 15 residues. CDR3 loop: CASSNPTTGDYGYTF. The CDR3 coding sequence is TGTGCCAGCAGCAACCCGACTACAGGGGACTATGGCTACACCTTC. Based on the CDR3 plus reference TRBV11-2 and TRBJ1-2, the full variable domain is EAGVAQSPRYKIIEKRQSVAFWCNPISGHATLYWYQQILGQGPKLLIQFQNNGVVDDSQLPKDRFSAERLKGVDSTLKIQPAKLEDSAVYLCASSNPTTGDYGYTFGSGTRLTVV.

Only a few counts were recorded for this clone. The chain links TRBV2 to TRBJ2-3; D not resolved. The CDR3 is 18 amino acids. The germline CDR1 and CDR2 sequences are SNHLY and FYNNEI. V was pared by 6 bases and J by 0 bases, with 22 bases between. The CDR3 loop is CASSLKLIDYSSTDTQYF. CDR3 nucleotides: TGTGCCAGCAGCCTCAAACTAATCGATTACTCTAGCACAGATACGCAGTATTTT.

The chain links TRBV11-2 to TRBJ2-7, with a tentative D call TRBD2 (5 bases). The V gene lost 3 bases and the J gene lost 2 bases, with 11 bases spanning the gap. Looked up from germline, CDR1 is SGHAT and CDR2 is FQNNGV. The CDR3 covers 14 residues. The CDR3 reads CASSFGGPAYEQYF. The CDR3 DNA is TGTGCCAGCAGCTTTGGCGGGCCGGCCTACGAGCAGTACTTC.

This clone was seen only a few times. The sample contains more than one DNA sequence encoding this CDR3. The chain links TRBV5-6 to TRBJ2-5; possible D gene TRBD1, 6 bases. The germline V gene has CDR1 SGHDT and CDR2 YYEEEE. This CDR3 spans 15 amino acids. Trimming cost V 0 bases and J 4 bases, with 13 bases left between them. The CDR3 loop is CASSLGVGAGETQYF. The CDR3 nucleotides read TGTGCCAGCAGCTTGGGGGTGGGGGCGGGAGAGACCCAGTACTTC.

CDR3 nucleotides: TGTGCCATCTGGGGTGGGGGCGGCTACCAAGAGACCCAGTACTTC. This codes for CAIWGGGGYQETQYF. The genes are TRBV5-5 and TRBJ2-5; tentatively, D is TRBD1 (6 bases). From germline, CDR1 is SGHKS and CDR2 YYEKEE (reference sequence). The CDR3 extends over 15 amino acids. The V end lost 9 bases, the J end lost 0 bases, and 18 bases lay between the germline ends.

This clone was observed a few times. The chain employs TRBV7-9 and TRBJ2-2; the D gene is possibly TRBD2 (5 bases). With 1 base removed from V and 4 bases from J, the gap between germline ends came to 13 bases. The CDR3 totals 16 residues. Looked up from germline, CDR1 is SEHNR and CDR2 is FQNEAQ (reference sequence). The CDR3 DNA sequence: TGTGCCAGCAGCTTAGAATCCGGGAAGATCACCGGGGAGCTGTTTTTT. Its protein product is CASSLESGKITGELFF.

The chain carries TRBV6-5 and TRBJ1-2; 7 nucleotides align to TRBD1. Germline V CDR1 and CDR2: MNHEY, SVGAGI. The CDR3 loop spans 15 amino acids. V lost 6 bases, J lost 4 bases, and 11 bases stayed unmatched. CDR3 sequence (DNA): TGTGCCAGCAGCCCAGGGGGGGGGCACCCCTATGGCTACACCTTC. It yields the protein CASSPGGGHPYGYTF.

This clone was counted only a few times. This chain connects TRBV12-5 to TRBJ2-5, with TRBD2 matching over 15 bases. Germline V lookup: CDR1 LGHNT, CDR2 FRNRAP. This CDR3 comprises 15 residues. DNA of the CDR3: TGTGCGCTAGGCCGGACTAGCGGGGGGGAAGAGACCCAGTACTTC. The encoded protein is CALGRTSGGEETQYF.

The V gene is TRBV27, the J gene TRBJ1-2; the D is unclear. The CDR3 is 15 amino acids. V dropped 2 bases and J dropped 4 bases, with 14 bases sitting between them. The germline CDR1 and CDR2 sequences are MNHEY and SMNVEV (reference sequence). The CDR3 nucleotides are TGTGCCAGCAGTTTACCGGTCGCGGCTACCTATGGCTACACCTTC. It yields the protein CASSLPVAATYGYTF.

This clone was seen a few times. The chain joins TRBV7-6 to TRBJ2-7; perhaps TRBD1 as D (6 bases). The V gene lost 1 base and the J gene lost 6 bases, with 13 bases spanning the gap. The CDR3 loop spans 14 amino acids. Germline assignment: CDR1 SGHVS and CDR2 FNYEAQ. As DNA, the CDR3 is TGTGCCAGCAGCTTAGGGCACACAGGGAGCGAGCAGTACTTC. Amino acid sequence: CASSLGHTGSEQYF.

The chain is built from TRBV9 and TRBJ2-7, with 9 bases aligning to TRBD1. The CDR3 totals 14 residues. Germline V gene data show CDR1 as SGDLS and CDR2 as YYNGEE. The junction had 4 bases not matched to a gene; V was cut back by 3 bases and J by 3 bases. The CDR3 spells CASSAGQGLYEQYF. The CDR3, as DNA: TGTGCCAGCAGCGCGGGACAGGGTCTCTACGAGCAGTACTTC.

This clone was counted only a few times. The V gene is TRBV5-1, the J gene TRBJ2-7; D unclear. Trimming took 4 bases from V and 3 from J, leaving 8 bases between them. Germline-derived CDR1 and CDR2 are SGHRS and YFSETQ. The CDR3 runs to 12 residues. Here the CDR3 reads CASSQDNYEQYF. As DNA, the CDR3 is TGCGCCAGCAGCCAAGACAACTACGAGCAGTACTTC.

Notes on this clone: A much larger clone is a single base away; this may be a read error. This chain connects TRBV4-2 to TRBJ1-2; 10 bases fit TRBD1. This CDR3 is 15 amino acids long. CDR1 is LGHNA and CDR2 is YNFKEQ in the germline V gene. Trimming removed 0 bases from V and 8 bases from J; junction bases left unmatched: 6. The CDR3 DNA follows: TGTGCCAGCAGCCAAGATCGACAGGGGGCTGGGGGCTACACCTTC. It is translated as CASSQDRQGAGGYTF.